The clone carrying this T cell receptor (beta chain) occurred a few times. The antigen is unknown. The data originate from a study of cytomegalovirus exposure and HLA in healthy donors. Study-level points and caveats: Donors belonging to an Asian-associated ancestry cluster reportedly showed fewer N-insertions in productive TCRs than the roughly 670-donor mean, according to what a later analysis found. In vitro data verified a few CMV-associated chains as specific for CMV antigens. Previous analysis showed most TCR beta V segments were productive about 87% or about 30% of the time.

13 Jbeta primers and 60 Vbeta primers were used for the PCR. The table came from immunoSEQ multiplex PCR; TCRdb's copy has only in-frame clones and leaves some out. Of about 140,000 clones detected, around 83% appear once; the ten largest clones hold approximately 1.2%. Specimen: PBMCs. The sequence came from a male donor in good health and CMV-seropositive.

The CDR3 nucleotides read TGTGCCAGCAGCTATTCGACAGGTTTTAACAATGAGCAGTTCTTC. This codes for CASSYSTGFNNEQFF. The chain recombines TRBV7-3 with TRBJ2-1; the D gene is possibly TRBD1 (6 bases). V shed 4 bases and J shed 5 bases, with 15 bases lying between them. Germline CDR1 and CDR2: SGHTA and FQGTGA. The CDR3 is 15 amino acids.